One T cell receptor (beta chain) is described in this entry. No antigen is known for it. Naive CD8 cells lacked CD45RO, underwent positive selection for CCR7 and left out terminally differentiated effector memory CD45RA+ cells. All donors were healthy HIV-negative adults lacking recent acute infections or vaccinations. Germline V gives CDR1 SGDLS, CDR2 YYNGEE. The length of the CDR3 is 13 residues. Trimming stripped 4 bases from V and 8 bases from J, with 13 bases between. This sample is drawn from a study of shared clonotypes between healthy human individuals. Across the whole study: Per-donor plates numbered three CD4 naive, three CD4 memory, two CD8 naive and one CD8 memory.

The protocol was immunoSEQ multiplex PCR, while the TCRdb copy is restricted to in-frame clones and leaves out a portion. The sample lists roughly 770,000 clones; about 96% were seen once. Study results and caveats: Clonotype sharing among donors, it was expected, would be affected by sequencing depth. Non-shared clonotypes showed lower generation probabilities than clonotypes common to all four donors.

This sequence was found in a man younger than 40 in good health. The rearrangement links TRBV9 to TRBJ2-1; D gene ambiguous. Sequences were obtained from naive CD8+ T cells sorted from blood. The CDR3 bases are TGTGCCAGCAGCCAAACCACAGACTATGAGCAGTTCTTC. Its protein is CASSQTTDYEQFF.